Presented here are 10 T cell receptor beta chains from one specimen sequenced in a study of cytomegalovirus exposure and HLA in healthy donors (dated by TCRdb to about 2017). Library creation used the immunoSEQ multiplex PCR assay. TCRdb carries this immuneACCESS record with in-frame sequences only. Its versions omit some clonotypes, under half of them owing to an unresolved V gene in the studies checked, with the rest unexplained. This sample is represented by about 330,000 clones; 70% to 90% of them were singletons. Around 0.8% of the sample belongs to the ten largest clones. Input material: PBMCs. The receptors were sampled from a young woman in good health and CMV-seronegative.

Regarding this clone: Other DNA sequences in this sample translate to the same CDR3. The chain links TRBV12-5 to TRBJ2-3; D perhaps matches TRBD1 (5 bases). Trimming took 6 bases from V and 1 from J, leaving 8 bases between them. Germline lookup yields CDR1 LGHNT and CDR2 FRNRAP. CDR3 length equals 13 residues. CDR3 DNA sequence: TGTGCTAGTGGCCTAGGGGGCACAGATACGCAGTATTTT. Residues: CASGLGGTDTQYF.

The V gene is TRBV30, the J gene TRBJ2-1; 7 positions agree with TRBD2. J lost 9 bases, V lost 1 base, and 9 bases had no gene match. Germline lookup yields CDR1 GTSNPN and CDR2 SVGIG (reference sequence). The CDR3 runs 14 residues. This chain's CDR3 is CAWSGAGEAGEQFF. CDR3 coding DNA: TGTGCCTGGAGTGGGGCGGGAGAGGCGGGTGAGCAGTTCTTC.

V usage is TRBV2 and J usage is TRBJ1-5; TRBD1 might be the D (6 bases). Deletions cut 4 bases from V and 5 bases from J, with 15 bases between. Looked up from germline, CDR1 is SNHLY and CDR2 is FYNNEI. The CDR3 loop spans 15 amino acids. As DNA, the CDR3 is TGTGCCAGCAGTGGTGCGGCAGGGGTGGATCAGCCCCAGCATTTT. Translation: CASSGAAGVDQPQHF.

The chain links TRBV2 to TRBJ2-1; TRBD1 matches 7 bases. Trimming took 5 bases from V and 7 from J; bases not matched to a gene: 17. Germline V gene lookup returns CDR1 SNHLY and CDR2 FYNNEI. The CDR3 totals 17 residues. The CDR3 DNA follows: TGTGCCAGCAGTAACATCCTTAACCCAGGGGGACGGAATGAGCAGTTCTTC. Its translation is CASSNILNPGGRNEQFF.

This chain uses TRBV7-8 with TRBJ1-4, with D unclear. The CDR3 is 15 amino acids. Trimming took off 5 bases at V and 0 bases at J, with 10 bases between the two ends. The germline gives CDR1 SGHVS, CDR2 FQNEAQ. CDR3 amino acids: CASSARDATNEKLFF. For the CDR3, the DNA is TGTGCCAGCAGCGCAAGAGATGCAACTAATGAAAAACTGTTTTTT. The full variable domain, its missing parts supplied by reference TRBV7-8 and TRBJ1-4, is GAGVSQSPRYKVAKRGQDVALRCDPISGHVSLFWYQQALGQGPEFLTYFQNEAQLDKSGLPSDRFFAERPEGSVSTLKIQRTQQEDSAVYLCASSARDATNEKLFFGSGTQLSVL.

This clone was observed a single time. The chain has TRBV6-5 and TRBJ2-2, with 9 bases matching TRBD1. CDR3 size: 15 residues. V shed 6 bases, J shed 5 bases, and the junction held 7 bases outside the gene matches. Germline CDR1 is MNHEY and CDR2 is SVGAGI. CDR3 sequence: CASRSGTGITGELFF. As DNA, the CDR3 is TGTGCCAGCAGATCCGGGACAGGGATTACCGGGGAGCTGTTTTTT.

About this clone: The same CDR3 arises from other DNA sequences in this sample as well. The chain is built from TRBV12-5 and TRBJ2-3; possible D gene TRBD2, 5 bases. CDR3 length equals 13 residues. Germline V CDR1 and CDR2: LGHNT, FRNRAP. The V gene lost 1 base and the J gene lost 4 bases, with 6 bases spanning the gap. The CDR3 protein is CASGLGGADTQYF. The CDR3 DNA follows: TGTGCTAGTGGTTTGGGGGGAGCAGATACGCAGTATTTT.

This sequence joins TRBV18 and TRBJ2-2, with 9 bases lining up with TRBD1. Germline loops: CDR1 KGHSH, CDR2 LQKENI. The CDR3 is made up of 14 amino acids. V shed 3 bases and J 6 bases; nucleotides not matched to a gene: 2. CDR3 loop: CASSPWDRAGELFF. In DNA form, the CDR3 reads TGTGCCAGCTCACCTTGGGACAGGGCCGGGGAGCTGTTTTTT.

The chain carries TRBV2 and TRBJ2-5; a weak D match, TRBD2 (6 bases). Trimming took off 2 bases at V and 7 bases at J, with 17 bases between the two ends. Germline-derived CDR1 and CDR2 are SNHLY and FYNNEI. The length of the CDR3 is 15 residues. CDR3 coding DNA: TGTGCCAGCAGTGAACTGAATTGGGGGGAAGGGACCCAGTACTTC. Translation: CASSELNWGEGTQYF.

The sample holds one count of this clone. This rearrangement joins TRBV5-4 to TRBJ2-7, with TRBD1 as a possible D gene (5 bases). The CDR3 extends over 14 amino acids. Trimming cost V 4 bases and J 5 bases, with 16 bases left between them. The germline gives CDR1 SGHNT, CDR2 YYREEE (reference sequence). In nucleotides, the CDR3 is TGTGCCAGCAGCGCATCAGGGTCTTCTAACGAGCAGTACTTC. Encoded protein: CASSASGSSNEQYF.